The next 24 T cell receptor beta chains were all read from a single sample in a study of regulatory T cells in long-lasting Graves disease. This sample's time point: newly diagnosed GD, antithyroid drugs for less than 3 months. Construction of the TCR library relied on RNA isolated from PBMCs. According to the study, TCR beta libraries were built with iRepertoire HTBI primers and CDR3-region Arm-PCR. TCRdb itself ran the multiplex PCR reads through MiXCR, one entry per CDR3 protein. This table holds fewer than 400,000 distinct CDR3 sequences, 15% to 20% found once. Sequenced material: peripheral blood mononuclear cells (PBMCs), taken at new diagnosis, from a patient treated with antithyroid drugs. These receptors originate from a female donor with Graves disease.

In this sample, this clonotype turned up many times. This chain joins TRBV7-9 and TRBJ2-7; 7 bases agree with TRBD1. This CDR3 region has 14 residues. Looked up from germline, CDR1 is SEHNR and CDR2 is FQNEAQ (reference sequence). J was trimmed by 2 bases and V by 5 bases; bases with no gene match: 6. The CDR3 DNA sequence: TGTGCCAGCAGCCCAAAGACAGGGACCTACGAGCAGTACTTC. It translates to CASSPKTGTYEQYF.

The CDR3 loop reads CASSGSTGGNAGELFF. The CDR3 DNA sequence: TGTGCCAGCAGTGGTTCGACAGGGGGTAATGCCGGGGAGCTGTTTTTT. The V and J genes are TRBV28 and TRBJ2-2; 9 bases agree with TRBD1. Germline trimming cut 5 bases from V and 6 bases from J; bases unmatched to any gene: 10. Germline assignment: CDR1 MDHEN and CDR2 SYDVKM. This CDR3 has 16 residues.

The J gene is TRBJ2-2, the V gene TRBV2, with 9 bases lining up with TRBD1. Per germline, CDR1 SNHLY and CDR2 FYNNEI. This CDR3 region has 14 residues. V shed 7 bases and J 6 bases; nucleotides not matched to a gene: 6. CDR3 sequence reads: CASNRDRASGELFF. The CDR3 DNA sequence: TGTGCCAGCAACCGGGACAGGGCCTCCGGGGAGCTGTTTTTT.

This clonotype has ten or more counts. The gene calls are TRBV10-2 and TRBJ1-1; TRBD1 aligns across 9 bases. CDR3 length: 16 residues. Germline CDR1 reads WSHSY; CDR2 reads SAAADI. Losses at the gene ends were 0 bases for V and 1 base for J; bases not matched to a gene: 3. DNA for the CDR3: TGCGCCAGCAGTGAGTCGACGGACAGGGGGAACACTGAAGCTTTCTTT. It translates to CASSESTDRGNTEAFF.

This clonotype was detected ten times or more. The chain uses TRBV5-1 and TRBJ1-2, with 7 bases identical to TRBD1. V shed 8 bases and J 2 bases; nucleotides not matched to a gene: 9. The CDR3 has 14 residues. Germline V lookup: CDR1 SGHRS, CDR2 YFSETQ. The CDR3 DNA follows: TGCGCCAGTAGGATACTGGGACAGAACTATGGCTACACCTTC. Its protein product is CASRILGQNYGYTF.

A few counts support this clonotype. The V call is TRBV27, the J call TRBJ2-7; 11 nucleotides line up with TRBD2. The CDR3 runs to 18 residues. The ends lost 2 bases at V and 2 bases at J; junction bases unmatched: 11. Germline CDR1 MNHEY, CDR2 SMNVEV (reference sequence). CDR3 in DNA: TGTGCCAGCAGTTTAATTAGGTCTAGCGGGAGGCCAACCTACGAGCAGTACTTC. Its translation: CASSLIRSSGRPTYEQYF.

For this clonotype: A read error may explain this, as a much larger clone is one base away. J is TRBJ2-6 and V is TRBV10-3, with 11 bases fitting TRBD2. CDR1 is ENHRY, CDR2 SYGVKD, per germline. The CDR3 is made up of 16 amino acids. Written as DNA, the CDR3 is TGTGCCATCGGAGTAGCGGGAGGGCTTGGGGCCAGCGTCCTGACTTTC. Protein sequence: CAIGVAGGLGASVLTF.

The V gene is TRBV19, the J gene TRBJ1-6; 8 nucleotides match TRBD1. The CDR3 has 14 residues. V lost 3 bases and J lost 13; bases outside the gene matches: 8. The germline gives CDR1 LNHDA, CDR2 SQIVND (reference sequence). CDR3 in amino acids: CASSIPGGQSPLHF. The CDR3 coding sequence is TGTGCCAGTAGTATCCCAGGGGGCCAATCTCCCCTCCACTTT.

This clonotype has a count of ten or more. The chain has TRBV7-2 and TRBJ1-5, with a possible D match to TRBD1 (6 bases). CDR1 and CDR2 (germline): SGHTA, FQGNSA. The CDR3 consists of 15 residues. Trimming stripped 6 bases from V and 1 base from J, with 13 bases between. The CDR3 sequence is CASSLGGGSNQPQHF. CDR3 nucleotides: TGTGCCAGCAGTTTGGGGGGGGGCAGCAATCAGCCCCAGCATTTT.

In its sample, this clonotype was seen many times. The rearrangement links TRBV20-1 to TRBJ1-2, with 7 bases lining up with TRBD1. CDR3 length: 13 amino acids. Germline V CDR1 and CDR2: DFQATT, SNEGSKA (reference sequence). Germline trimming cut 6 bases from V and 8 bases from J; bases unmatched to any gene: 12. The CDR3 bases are TGCAGTGCCGACCCTACAGGGGCTGGAGGCTACACCTTC. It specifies CSADPTGAGGYTF.

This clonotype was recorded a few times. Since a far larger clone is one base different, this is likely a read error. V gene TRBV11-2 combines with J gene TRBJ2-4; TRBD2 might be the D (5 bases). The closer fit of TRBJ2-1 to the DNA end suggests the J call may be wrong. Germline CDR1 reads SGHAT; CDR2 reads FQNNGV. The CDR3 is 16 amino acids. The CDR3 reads CASSWSAGNTYNDQFF. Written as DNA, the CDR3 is TGTGCCAGCAGCTGGTCGGCGGGCAATACGTACAATGATCAGTTCTTC.

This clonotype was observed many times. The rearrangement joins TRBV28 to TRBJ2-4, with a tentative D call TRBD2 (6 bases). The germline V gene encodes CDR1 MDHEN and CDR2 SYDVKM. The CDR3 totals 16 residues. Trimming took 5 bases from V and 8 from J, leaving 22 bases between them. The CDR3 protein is CASSTSGPSWGDIQYF. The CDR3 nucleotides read TGTGCCAGCAGTACCTCAGGACCGTCTTGGGGGGACATTCAGTACTTC.

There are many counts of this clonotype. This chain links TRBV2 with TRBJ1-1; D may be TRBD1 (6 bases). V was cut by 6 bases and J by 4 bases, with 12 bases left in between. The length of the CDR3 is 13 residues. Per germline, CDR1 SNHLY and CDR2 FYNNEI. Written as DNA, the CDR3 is TGTGCCAGCAGCCGACAGGTGGGCACTGAAGCTTTCTTT. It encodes CASSRQVGTEAFF.

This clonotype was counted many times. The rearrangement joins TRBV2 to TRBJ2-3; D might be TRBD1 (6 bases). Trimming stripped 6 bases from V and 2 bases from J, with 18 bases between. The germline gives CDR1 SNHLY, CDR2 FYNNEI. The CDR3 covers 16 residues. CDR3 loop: CASSVDPGDSTDTQYF. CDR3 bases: TGTGCCAGCAGCGTTGACCCAGGGGATTCCACAGATACGCAGTATTTT.

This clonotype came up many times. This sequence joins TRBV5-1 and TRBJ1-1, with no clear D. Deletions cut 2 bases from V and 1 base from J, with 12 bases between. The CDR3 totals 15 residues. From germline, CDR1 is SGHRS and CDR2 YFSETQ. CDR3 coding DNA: TGCGCCAGCAGCTTAGACGGCGATTCGAACACTGAAGCTTTCTTT. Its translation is CASSLDGDSNTEAFF.

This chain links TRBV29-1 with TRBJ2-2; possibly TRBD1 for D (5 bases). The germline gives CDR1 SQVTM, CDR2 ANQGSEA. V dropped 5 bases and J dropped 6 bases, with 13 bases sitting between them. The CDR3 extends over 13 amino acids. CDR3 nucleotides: TGCAGCGTTCAATCCACCAGGGCCGGGGAGCTGTTTTTT. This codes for CSVQSTRAGELFF.

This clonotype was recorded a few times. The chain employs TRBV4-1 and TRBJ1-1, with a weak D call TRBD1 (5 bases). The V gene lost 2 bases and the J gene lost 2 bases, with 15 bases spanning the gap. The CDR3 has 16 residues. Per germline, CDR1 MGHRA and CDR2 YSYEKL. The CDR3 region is CASSQSGGGFNTEAFF. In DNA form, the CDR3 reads TGCGCCAGCAGCCAATCAGGCGGGGGGTTCAACACTGAAGCTTTCTTT.

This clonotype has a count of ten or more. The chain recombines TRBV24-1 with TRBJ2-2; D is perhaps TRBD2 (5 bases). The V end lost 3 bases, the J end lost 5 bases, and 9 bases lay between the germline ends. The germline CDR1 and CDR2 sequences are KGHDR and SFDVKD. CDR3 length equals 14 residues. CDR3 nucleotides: TGTGCCACCAGTGATATCGGGGTAACCGGGGAGCTGTTTTTT. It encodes CATSDIGVTGELFF.

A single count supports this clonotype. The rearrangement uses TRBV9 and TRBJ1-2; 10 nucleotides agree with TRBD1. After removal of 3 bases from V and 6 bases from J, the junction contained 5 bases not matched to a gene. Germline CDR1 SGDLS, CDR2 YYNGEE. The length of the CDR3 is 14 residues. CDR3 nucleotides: TGTGCCAGCAGCGGCCAGACAGGGGGCCATGGCTACACCTTC. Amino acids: CASSGQTGGHGYTF.

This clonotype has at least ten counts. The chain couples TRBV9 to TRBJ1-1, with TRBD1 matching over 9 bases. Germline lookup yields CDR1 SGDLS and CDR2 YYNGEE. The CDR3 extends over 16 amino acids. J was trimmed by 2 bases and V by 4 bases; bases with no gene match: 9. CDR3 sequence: CASSPRTGEENTEAFF. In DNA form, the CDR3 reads TGTGCCAGCAGCCCTCGGACAGGGGAAGAAAACACTGAAGCTTTCTTT.

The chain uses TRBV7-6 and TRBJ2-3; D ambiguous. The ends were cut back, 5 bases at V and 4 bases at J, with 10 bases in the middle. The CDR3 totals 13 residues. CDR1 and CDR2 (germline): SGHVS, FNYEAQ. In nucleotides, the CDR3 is TGTGCCAGCAGCGCCCTGAAGCCAGATACGCAGTATTTT. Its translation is CASSALKPDTQYF.

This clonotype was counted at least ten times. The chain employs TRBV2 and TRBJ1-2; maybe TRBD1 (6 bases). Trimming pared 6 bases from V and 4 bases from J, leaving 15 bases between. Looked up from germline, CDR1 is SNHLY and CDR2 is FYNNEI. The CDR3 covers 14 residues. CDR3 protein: CASRIQGSTYGYTF. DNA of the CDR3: TGTGCCAGCAGAATTCAGGGGAGTACCTATGGCTACACCTTC.

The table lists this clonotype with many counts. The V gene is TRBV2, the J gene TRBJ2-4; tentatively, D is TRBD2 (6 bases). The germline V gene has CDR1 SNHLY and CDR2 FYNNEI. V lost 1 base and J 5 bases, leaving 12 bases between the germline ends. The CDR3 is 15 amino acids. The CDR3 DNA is TGTGCCAGCAGTGAAGGCGGGGCCCGCCAAAACATTCAGTACTTC. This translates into CASSEGGARQNIQYF.

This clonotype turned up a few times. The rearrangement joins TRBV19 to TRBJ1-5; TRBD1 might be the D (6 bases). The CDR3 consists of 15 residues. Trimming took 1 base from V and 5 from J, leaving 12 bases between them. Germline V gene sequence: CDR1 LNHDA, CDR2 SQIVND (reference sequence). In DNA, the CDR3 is TGTGCCAGTAGTATAGCTGGACAGTGGGATCAGCCCCAGCATTTT. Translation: CASSIAGQWDQPQHF.